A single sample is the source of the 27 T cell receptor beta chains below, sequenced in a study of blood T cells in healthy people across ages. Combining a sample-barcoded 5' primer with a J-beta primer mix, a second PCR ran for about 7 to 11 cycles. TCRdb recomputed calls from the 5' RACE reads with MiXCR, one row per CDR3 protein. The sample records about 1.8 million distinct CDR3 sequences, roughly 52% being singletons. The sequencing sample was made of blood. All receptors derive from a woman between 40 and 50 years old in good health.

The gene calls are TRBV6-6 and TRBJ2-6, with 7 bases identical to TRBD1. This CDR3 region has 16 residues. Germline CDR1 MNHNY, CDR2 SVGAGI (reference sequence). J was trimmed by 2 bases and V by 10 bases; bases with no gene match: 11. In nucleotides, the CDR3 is TGTGCCATCCTTTCTCTGGACAGGCCTGGGGCCAACGTCCTGACTTTC. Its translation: CAILSLDRPGANVLTF.

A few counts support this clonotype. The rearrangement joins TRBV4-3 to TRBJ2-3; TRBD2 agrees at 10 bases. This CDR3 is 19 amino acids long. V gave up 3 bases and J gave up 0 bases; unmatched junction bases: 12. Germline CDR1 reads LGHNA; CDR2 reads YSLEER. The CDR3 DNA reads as TGCGCCAGCAGCCACCTAGAAGGAGGACTAGCGGCGAGCACAGATACGCAGTATTTT. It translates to CASSHLEGGLAASTDTQYF.

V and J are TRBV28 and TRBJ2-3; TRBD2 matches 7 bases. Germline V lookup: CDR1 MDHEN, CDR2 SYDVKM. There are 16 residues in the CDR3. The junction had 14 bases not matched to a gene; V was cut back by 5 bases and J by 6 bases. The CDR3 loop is CASSNQGDYREDTQYF. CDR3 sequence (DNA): TGTGCCAGCAGTAATCAAGGGGACTACCGAGAGGATACGCAGTATTTT. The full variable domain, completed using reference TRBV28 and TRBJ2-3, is DVKVTQSSRYLVKRTGEKVFLECVQDMDHENMFWYRQDPGLGLRLIYFSYDVKMKEKGDIPEGYSVSREKKERFSLILESASTNQTSMYLCASSNQGDYREDTQYFGPGTRLTVL.

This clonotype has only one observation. CDR3 in amino acids: CSVLGLYNEQFF. The CDR3 coding sequence is TGCAGCGTCTTAGGACTCTACAATGAGCAGTTCTTC. The chain joins TRBV29-1 to TRBJ2-1; maybe TRBD2 (5 bases). The CDR3 is made up of 12 amino acids. V was cut by 6 bases and J by 3 bases, with 9 bases left in between. Germline assignment: CDR1 SQVTM and CDR2 ANQGSEA.

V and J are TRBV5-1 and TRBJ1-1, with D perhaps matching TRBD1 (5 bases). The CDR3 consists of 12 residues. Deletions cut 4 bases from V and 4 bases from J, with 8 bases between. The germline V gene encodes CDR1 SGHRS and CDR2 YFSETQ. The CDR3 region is CASSRDFTEAFF. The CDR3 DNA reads TGCGCCAGCAGCCGGGACTTCACTGAAGCTTTCTTT. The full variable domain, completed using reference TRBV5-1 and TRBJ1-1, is KAGVTQTPRYLIKTRGQQVTLSCSPISGHRSVSWYQQTPGQGLQFLFEYFSETQRNKGNFPGRFSGRQFSNSRSEMNVSTLELGDSALYLCASSRDFTEAFFGQGTRLTVV.

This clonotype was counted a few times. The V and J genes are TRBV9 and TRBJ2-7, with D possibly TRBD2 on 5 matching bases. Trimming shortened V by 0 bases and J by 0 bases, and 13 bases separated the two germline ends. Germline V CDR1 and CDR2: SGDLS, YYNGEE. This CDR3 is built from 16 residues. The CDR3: CASSVAPSRYSYEQYF. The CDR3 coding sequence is TGTGCCAGCAGCGTAGCTCCTAGCCGCTACTCCTACGAGCAGTACTTC.

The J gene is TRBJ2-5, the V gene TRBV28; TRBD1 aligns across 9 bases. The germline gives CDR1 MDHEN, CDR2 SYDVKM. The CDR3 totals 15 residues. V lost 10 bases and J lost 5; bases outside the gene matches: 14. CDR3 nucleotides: TGTGCCACACAACTATCACAGGGGGCAGGGGAGACCCAGTACTTC. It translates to CATQLSQGAGETQYF.

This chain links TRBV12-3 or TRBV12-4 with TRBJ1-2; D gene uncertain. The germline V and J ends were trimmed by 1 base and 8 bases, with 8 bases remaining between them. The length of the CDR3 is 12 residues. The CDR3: CASSLVREGYTF. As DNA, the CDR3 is TGTGCCAGCAGTTTAGTCCGGGAAGGCTACACCTTC.

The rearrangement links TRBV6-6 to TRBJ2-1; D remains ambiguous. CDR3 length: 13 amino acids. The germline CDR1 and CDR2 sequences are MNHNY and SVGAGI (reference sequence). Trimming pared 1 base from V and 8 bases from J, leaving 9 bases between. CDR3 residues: CASSYLADDEQFF. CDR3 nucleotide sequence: TGTGCCAGCAGTTACTTGGCCGACGATGAGCAGTTCTTC.

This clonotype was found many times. CDR3 region: CSGRVPPYEQYF. The DNA of the CDR3 is TGCAGCGGCCGGGTCCCTCCCTACGAGCAGTACTTC. The chain is built from TRBV29-1 and TRBJ2-7; no reliable D call. This CDR3 contains 12 residues. The ends were cut back, 7 bases at V and 2 bases at J, with 12 bases in the middle. Germline assignment: CDR1 SQVTM and CDR2 ANQGSEA.

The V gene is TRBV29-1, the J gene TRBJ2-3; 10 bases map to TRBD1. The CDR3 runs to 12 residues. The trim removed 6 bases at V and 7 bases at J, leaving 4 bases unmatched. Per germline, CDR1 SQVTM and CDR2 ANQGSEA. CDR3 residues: CSVGQGIHTQYF. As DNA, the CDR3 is TGCAGCGTGGGACAGGGGATACATACGCAGTATTTT.

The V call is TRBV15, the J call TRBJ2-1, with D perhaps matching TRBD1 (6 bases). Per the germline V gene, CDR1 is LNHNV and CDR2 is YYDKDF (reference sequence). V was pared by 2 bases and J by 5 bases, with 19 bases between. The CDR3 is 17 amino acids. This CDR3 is CATSRPTGDTPNNEQFF. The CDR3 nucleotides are TGTGCCACCAGCAGACCGACCGGGGACACACCTAACAATGAGCAGTTCTTC.

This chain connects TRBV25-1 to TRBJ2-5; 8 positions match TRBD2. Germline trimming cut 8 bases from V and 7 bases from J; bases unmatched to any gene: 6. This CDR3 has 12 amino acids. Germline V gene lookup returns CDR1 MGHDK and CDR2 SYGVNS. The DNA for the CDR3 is TGTGCCAGCGAGCTGGGACTAGGGACCCAGTACTTC. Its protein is CASELGLGTQYF.

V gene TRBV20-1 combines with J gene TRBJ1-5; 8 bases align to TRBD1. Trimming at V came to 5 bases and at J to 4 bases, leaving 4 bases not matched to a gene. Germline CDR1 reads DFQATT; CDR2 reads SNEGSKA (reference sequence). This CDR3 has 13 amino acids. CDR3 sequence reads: CSAVQGVNQPQHF. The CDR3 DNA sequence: TGCAGTGCTGTACAGGGGGTGAATCAGCCCCAGCATTTT.

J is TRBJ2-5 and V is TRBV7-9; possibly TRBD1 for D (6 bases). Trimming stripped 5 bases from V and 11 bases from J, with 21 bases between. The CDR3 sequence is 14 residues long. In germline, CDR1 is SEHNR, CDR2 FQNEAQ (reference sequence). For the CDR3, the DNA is TGTGCCAGCAGCCCCCAGGGGACATCTTATAAGCAGTACTTC. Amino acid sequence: CASSPQGTSYKQYF.

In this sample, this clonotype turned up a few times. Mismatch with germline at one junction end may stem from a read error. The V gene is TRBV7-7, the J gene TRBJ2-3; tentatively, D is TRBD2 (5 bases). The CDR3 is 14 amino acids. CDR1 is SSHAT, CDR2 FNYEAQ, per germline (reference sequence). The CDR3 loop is CASSSLTNTGMQYF. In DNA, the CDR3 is TGTGCTAGCAGCTCCCTTACGAATACGGGGATGCAGTATTTT. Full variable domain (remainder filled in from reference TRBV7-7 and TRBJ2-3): GAGVSQSPRYKVTKRGQDVTLRCDPISSHATLYWYQQALGQGPEFLTYFNYEAQPDKSGLPSDRFSAERPEGSISTLTIQRTEQRDSAMYRCASSSLTNTGMQYFGPGTRLTVL.

The chain's CDR3 is CASSLQGSVADTQYF. CDR3 nucleotides: TGTGCCAGCAGCCTCCAGGGGTCAGTGGCAGATACGCAGTATTTT. This rearrangement joins TRBV7-3 to TRBJ2-3; D is possibly TRBD1 (6 bases). This CDR3 comprises 15 residues. Trimming cost V 5 bases and J 4 bases, with 16 bases left between them. Germline V gene data show CDR1 as SGHTA and CDR2 as FQGTGA.

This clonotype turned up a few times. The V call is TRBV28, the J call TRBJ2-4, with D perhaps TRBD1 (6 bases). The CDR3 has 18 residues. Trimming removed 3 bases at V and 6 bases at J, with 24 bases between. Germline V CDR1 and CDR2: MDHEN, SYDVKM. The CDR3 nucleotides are TGTGCCAGCAGTTTTGTCAGGGGCCTCAACCAGCCCGCAAACATTCAGTACTTC. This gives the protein CASSFVRGLNQPANIQYF.

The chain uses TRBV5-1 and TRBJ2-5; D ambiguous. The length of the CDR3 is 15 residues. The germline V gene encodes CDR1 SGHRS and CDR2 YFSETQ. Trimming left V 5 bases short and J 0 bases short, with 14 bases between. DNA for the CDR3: TGCGCCAGCAGTGTTTTAGGGTTGGACCAAGAGACCCAGTACTTC. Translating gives CASSVLGLDQETQYF.

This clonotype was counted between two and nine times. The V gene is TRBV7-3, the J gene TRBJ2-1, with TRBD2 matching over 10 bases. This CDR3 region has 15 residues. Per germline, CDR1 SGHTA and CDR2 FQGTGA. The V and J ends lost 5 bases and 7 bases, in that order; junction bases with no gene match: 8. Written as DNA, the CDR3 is TGTGCCAGCAGCCGCTCCTCTAGCGGGGGTAATGAGCAGTTCTTC. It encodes CASSRSSSGGNEQFF.

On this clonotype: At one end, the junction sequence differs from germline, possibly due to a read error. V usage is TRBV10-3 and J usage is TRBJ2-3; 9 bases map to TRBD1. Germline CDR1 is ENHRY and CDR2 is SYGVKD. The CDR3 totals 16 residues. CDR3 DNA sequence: TGTACCATCAGTGAGCCCCGGACAGGGGACACAGATACGCAGTATTTT. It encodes CTISEPRTGDTDTQYF.

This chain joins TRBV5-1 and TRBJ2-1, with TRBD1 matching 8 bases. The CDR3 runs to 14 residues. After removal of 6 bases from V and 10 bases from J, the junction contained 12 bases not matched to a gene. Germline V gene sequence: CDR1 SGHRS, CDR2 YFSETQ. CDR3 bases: TGCGCCAGCAAACTCGGACAGGGTGGCAGAGAGCAGTTCTTC. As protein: CASKLGQGGREQFF.

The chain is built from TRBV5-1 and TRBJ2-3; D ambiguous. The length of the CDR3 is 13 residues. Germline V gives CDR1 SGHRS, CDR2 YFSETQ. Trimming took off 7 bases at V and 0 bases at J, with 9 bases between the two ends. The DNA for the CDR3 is TGCGCCAGCCGACATGGAAGCACAGATACGCAGTATTTT. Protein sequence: CASRHGSTDTQYF. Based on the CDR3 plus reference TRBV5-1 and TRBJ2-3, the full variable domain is KAGVTQTPRYLIKTRGQQVTLSCSPISGHRSVSWYQQTPGQGLQFLFEYFSETQRNKGNFPGRFSGRQFSNSRSEMNVSTLELGDSALYLCASRHGSTDTQYFGPGTRLTVL.

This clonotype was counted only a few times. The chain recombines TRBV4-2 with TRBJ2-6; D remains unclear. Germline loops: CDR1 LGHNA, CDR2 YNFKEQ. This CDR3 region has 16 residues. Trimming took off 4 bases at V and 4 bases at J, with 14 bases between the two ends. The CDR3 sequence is CASSPRSPPGANVLTF. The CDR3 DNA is TGTGCCAGCAGCCCAAGATCCCCACCGGGGGCCAACGTCCTGACTTTC.

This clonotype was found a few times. CDR3 amino acids: CASSYKRRETQYF. The CDR3 DNA is TGTGCCAGCAGTTACAAGCGGAGGGAGACCCAGTACTTC. The chain couples TRBV6-6 to TRBJ2-5; a weak D match, TRBD2 (5 bases). There are 13 residues in the CDR3. Per the germline V gene, CDR1 is MNHNY and CDR2 is SVGAGI (reference sequence). The germline V and J ends were trimmed by 2 bases and 5 bases, with 9 bases remaining between them.

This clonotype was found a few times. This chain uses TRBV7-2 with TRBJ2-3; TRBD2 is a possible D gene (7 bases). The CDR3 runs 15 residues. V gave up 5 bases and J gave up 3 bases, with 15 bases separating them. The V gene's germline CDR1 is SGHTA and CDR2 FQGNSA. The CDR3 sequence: CASSIEGGATDTQYF. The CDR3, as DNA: TGTGCCAGCAGCATTGAGGGGGGGGCTACAGATACGCAGTATTTT.

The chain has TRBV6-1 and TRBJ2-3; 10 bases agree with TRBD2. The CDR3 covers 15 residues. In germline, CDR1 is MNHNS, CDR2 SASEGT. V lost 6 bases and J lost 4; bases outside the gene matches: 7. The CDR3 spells CASRDSGGTPDTQYF. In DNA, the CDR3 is TGTGCCAGCAGGGATAGCGGGGGGACTCCAGATACGCAGTATTTT.